A selection of T cell receptor beta chains follows, all from one sample in a study of blood T cell repertoires in COVID-19. Only in-frame clones appear in the TCRdb table, and some are missing; sequencing was by immunoSEQ multiplex PCR. The sample yields over 75,000 clones, roughly 83% seen once. The source material was peripheral blood. The receptor set was obtained from a human donor in a cohort sampled during active COVID-19. The CDR3 runs from the conserved cysteine through the conserved F or W. A D gene is named only where the DNA matches it firmly. Clone sizes are given selectively: once, few, many, or a class where the clone is expanded.

j_call: TRBJ2-1
clone_size: .
d_call: .
v_call: TRBV5-1
cdr3_nt: TGCGCCAGCAGCTTGGTTGCGGGGAGCTCCTACAATGAGCAGTTCTTC
cdr3_aa: CASSLVAGSSYNEQFF

j_call: TRBJ1-6
clone_size: .
d_call: TRBD1
v_call: TRBV7-2
cdr3_nt: TGTGCCAGCAGCCCACAGGGGTTCGATGATCCCCTCCACTTT
cdr3_aa: CASSPQGFDDPLHF

j_call: TRBJ1-1
clone_size: .
d_call: .
v_call: TRBV11-1
cdr3_nt: TGTGCCAGCAGCTTGTCAGGCACTGAAGCTTTCTTT
cdr3_aa: CASSLSGTEAFF

j_call: TRBJ2-3
clone_size: .
d_call: .
v_call: TRBV6-6
cdr3_nt: TGTGCCAGCAGTTACCGGGGCACAGATACGCAGTATTTT
cdr3_aa: CASSYRGTDTQYF

j_call: TRBJ2-3
clone_size: .
d_call: TRBD2
v_call: TRBV9
cdr3_nt: TGTGCCAGCAGCGGAGCGGGGGGGTACACAGATACGCAGTATTTT
cdr3_aa: CASSGAGGYTDTQYF

j_call: TRBJ2-7
clone_size: .
d_call: .
v_call: TRBV2
cdr3_nt: TGTGCCAGCAGGGTAGCGGAGGCCTACGAGCAGTACTTC
cdr3_aa: CASRVAEAYEQYF

j_call: TRBJ2-3
clone_size: once
d_call: TRBD2
v_call: TRBV6-6
cdr3_nt: TGTGCCAGCAGACCGGGGGGGACCACAGATACGCAGTATTTT
cdr3_aa: CASRPGGTTDTQYF

j_call: TRBJ2-2
clone_size: .
d_call: TRBD2
v_call: TRBV20-1
cdr3_nt: TGCAGTGCTAGTACCTCCGGGACTAGCAACACCGGGGAGCTGTTTTTT
cdr3_aa: CSASTSGTSNTGELFF

j_call: TRBJ1-6
clone_size: once
d_call: .
v_call: TRBV10-3
cdr3_nt: TGTGCCATCAGTGAGGTGCGGGATTCACCCCTCCACTTT
cdr3_aa: CAISEVRDSPLHF

j_call: TRBJ1-2
clone_size: .
d_call: .
v_call: TRBV15
cdr3_nt: TGTGCCACCAGCAGAGATCCCGGGAACTATGGCTACACCTTC
cdr3_aa: CATSRDPGNYGYTF

j_call: TRBJ2-5
clone_size: .
d_call: TRBD1
v_call: TRBV28
cdr3_nt: TGTGCCAGTCTAGGACAGGGGCGAGAGACCCAGTACTTC
cdr3_aa: CASLGQGRETQYF

j_call: TRBJ1-2
clone_size: .
d_call: TRBD1
v_call: TRBV4-1
cdr3_nt: TGCGCCAGCAGCCAAGAGGACAGGGCCCTTTATGGCTACACCTTC
cdr3_aa: CASSQEDRALYGYTF

j_call: TRBJ2-7
clone_size: .
d_call: TRBD1
v_call: TRBV19
cdr3_nt: TGTGCCAGTAGTATAAGCAGGGGGTACGAGCAGTACTTC
cdr3_aa: CASSISRGYEQYF

j_call: TRBJ2-1
clone_size: .
d_call: TRBD1
v_call: TRBV11-2
cdr3_nt: TGTGCCAGCAGCTGGGACAGGGAGAATGAGCAGTTCTTC
cdr3_aa: CASSWDRENEQFF